The clone carrying this T cell receptor (beta chain) was detected many times. Its target is not known. Constant-region reverse primers amplified full-length variable regions, followed by semi-nested Nested Universal Primer A PCR. MiXCR, applied by TCRdb to the 5' RACE reads, yields one record per CDR3 protein. Of about 50,000 distinct CDR3 sequences listed, approximately 17% were seen once; the top ten hold around 2%. The V gene lost 6 bases and the J gene lost 4 bases, with 15 bases spanning the gap. CDR1 and CDR2 from the germline V gene are SQVTM and ANQGSEA. The CDR3 is made up of 13 amino acids. Naive CD4+ cells had CD25+ Tregs removed. Regarding the study as a whole: Tumor memory CD4+ T cell TCR gene usage clustered with blood and lymph node memory CD4+ cells and lymph node naive CD4+ cells.

The origin of this receptor is a female donor with breast cancer. Source material: naive CD4+ T cells sorted from blood. Subset here: naive CD4+ T cells, CD4+CD45RA+CD25-. The J gene is TRBJ1-1, the V gene TRBV29-1; D unresolved. The CDR3, as DNA: TGCAGCGTGAGCCTCCAGGCGGGCACTGAAGCTTTCTTT. This gives the protein CSVSLQAGTEAFF. The whole variable domain, filled in from reference TRBV29-1 and TRBJ1-1, reads SAVISQKPSRDICQRGTSLTIQCQVDSQVTMMFWYRQQPGQSLTLIATANQGSEATYESGFVIDKFPISRPNLTFSTLTVSNMSPEDSSIYLCSVSLQAGTEAFFGQGTRLTVV.